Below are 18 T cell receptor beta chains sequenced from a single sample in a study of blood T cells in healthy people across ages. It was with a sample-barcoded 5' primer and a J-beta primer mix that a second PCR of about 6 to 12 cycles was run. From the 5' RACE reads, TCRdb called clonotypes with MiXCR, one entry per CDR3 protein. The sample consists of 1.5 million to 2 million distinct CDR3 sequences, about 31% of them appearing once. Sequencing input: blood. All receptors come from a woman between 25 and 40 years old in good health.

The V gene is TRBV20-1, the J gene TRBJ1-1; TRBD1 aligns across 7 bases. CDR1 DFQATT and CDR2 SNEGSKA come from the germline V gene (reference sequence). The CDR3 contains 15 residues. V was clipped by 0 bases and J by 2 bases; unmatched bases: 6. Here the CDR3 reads CSAREHRGSNTEAFF. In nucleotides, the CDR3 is TGCAGTGCTAGAGAACACAGGGGTTCAAACACTGAAGCTTTCTTT.

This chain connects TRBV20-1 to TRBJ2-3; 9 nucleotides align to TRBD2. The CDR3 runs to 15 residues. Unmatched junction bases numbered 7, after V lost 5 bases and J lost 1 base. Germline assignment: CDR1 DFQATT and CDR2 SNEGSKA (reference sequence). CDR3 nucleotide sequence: TGCAGTGCTCCCCCTAGCGGGATTGGCACAGATACGCAGTATTTT. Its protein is CSAPPSGIGTDTQYF.

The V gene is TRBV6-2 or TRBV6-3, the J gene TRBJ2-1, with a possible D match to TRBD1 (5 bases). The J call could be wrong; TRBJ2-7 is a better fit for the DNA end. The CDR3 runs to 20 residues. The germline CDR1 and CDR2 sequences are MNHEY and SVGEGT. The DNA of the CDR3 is TGTGCCAGCAGTTATCTTCCTTTCACAGGAGCTCGCTTAGGCACAGGTGAGCAGTACTTC. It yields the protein CASSYLPFTGARLGTGEQYF.

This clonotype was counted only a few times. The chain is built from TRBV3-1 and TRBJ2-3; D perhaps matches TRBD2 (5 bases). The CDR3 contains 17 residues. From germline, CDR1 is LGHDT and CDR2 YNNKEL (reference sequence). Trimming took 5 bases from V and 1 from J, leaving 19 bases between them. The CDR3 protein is CASSVRHRFGGTDTQYF. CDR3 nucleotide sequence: TGTGCCAGCAGCGTAAGACATCGGTTCGGGGGCACAGATACGCAGTATTTT.

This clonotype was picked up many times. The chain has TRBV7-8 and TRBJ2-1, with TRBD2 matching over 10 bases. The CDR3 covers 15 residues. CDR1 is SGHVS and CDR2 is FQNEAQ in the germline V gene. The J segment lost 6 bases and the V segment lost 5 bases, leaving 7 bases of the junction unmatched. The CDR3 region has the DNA TGTGCCAGCAGCCTACGGGCTAGCGGGAGCAATGAGCAGTTCTTC. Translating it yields CASSLRASGSNEQFF. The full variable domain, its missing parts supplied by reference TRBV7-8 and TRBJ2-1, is GAGVSQSPRYKVAKRGQDVALRCDPISGHVSLFWYQQALGQGPEFLTYFQNEAQLDKSGLPSDRFFAERPEGSVSTLKIQRTQQEDSAVYLCASSLRASGSNEQFFGPGTRLTVL.

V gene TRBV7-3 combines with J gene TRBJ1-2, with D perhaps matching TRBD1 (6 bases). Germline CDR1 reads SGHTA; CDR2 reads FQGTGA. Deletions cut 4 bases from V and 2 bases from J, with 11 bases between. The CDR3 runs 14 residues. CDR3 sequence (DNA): TGTGCCAGCAGCTGGGTAGGGGGGAACTATGGCTACACCTTC. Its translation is CASSWVGGNYGYTF.

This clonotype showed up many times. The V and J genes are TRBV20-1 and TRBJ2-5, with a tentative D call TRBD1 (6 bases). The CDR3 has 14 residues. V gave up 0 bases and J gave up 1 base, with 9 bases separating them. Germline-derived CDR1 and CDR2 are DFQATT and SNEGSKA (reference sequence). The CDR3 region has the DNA TGCAGTGCTAGAGATCAGGGGACCCAAGAGACCCAGTACTTC. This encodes CSARDQGTQETQYF.

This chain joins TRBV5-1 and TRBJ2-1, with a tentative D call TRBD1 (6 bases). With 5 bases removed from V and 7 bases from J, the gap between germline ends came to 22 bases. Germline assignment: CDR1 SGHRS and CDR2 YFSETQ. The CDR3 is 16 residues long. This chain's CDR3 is CASSQLGAGLPNEQFF. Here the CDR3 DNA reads TGCGCCAGCAGTCAACTGGGGGCCGGCCTCCCTAATGAGCAGTTCTTC.

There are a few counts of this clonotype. The CDR3 sequence: CASSKWPTPPDTEAFF. The CDR3 region has the DNA TGTGCCAGCAGCAAATGGCCCACGCCCCCCGACACTGAAGCTTTCTTT. V usage is TRBV21-1 and J usage is TRBJ1-1; the D call of TRBD1 is as the table states it, not checked on the DNA. TRBV21-1 is a documented pseudogene. The CDR3 contains 16 residues.

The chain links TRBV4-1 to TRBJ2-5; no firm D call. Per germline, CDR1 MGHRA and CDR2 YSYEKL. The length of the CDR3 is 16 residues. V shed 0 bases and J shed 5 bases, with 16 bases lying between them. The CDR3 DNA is TGCGCCAGCAGCCAAGATAGGGTCCAGGACCCGGAGACCCAGTACTTC. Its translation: CASSQDRVQDPETQYF.

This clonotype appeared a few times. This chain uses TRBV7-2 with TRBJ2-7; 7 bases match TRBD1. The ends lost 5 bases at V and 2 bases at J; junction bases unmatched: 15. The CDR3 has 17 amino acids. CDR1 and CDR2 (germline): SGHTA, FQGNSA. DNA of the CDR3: TGTGCCAGCAGCCGTAGATCTACAGGGGTCCTTACCTACGAGCAGTACTTC. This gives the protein CASSRRSTGVLTYEQYF.

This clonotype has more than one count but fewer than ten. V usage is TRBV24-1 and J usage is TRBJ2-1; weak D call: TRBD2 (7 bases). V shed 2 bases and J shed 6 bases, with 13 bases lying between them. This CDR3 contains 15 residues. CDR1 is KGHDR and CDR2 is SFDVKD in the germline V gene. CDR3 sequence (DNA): TGTGCCACCAGTGATTCGCGGGGGCATGGCAATGAGCAGTTCTTC. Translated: CATSDSRGHGNEQFF.

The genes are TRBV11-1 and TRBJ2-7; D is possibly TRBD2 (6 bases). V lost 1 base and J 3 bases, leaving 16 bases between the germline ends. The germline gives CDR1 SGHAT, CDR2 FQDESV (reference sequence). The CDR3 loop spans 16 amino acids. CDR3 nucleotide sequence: TGTGCCAGCAGCTTAGAGCGTACGGGAGAACTCTACGAGCAGTACTTC. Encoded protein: CASSLERTGELYEQYF.

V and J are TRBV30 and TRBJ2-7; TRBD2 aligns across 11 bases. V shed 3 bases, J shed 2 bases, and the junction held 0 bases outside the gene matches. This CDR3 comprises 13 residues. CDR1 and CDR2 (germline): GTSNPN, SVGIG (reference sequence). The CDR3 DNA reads TGTGCCTGGAGGACTAGCGGGACCTACGAGCAGTACTTC. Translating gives CAWRTSGTYEQYF.

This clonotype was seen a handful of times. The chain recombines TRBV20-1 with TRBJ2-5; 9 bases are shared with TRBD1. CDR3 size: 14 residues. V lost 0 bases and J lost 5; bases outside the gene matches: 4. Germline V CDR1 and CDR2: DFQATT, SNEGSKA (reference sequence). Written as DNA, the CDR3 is TGCAGTGCTAGAGAGTACAGGGGGCGGGAGACCCAGTACTTC. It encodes CSAREYRGRETQYF.

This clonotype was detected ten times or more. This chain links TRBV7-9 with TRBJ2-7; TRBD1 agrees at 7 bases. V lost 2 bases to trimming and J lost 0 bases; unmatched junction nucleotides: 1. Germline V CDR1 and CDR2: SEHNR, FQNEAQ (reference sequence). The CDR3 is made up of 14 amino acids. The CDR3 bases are TGTGCCAGCAGCTTATGGGACAGCTCCTACGAGCAGTACTTC. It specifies CASSLWDSSYEQYF. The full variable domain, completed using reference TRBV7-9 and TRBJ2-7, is DTGVSQNPRHKITKRGQNVTFRCDPISEHNRLYWYRQTLGQGPEFLTYFQNEAQLEKSRLLSDRFSAERPKGSFSTLEIQRTEQGDSAMYLCASSLWDSSYEQYFGPGTRLTVT.

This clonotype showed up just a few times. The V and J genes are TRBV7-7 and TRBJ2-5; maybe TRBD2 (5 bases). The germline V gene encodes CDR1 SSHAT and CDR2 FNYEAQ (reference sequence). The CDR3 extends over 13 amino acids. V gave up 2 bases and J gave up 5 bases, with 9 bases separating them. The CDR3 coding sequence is TGTGCCAGCAGCTTAAATAGCGTGGAGACCCAGTACTTC. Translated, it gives CASSLNSVETQYF.

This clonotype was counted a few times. The chain's CDR3 is CASSPWEVNEKLFF. The CDR3 DNA sequence: TGTGCCAGCAGCCCCTGGGAAGTTAATGAAAAACTGTTTTTT. The V gene is TRBV7-9, the J gene TRBJ1-4; D unclear. V was shortened by 5 bases and J by 4 bases, with 11 bases between the two germline ends. The germline V gene encodes CDR1 SEHNR and CDR2 FQNEAQ (reference sequence). The length of the CDR3 is 14 residues.